Each of the 10 T cell receptor beta chains below was sequenced from the same sample in a study of chemoradiotherapy in HPV16-positive cancers (dated 2022 in TCRdb). The library was obtained by the immunoSEQ multiplex PCR assay. What TCRdb holds here is the immuneACCESS table cut down to in-frame rearrangements. Part of the clones is not present; checked against another copy, under half of the missing clones reflect an unresolved V gene, and the others are unexplained. The sample has about 1,100 clones on record, about four fifths of them singletons. The top ten clones comprise about 6% of the sample. The sample was tumor tissue, taken from a patient who underwent chemoradiotherapy. The receptors stem from a human donor with HPV-associated anogenital cancer.

The chain couples TRBV11-2 to TRBJ2-1; a weak D match, TRBD2 (6 bases). Trimming removed 5 bases at V and 5 bases at J, with 10 bases between. CDR3 length equals 13 residues. Germline assignment: CDR1 SGHAT and CDR2 FQNNGV. The CDR3 loop reads CASSVGLNNEQFF. The CDR3 DNA reads TGTGCCAGCAGCGTGGGACTCAACAATGAGCAGTTCTTC.

This chain uses TRBV5-4 with TRBJ2-1; a weak D match, TRBD2 (6 bases). The CDR3 consists of 14 residues. V was cut by 0 bases and J by 7 bases, with 11 bases left in between. Germline V gene data show CDR1 as SGHNT and CDR2 as YYREEE (reference sequence). The CDR3 protein is CASSLDRTTNEQFF. Written as DNA, the CDR3 is TGTGCCAGCAGCTTGGATCGGACTACGAATGAGCAGTTCTTC.

V gene TRBV2 combines with J gene TRBJ2-1, with a weak D call TRBD2 (6 bases). The germline V gene encodes CDR1 SNHLY and CDR2 FYNNEI. Trimming took 6 bases from V and 4 from J, leaving 10 bases between them. The CDR3 is made up of 13 amino acids. CDR3 region: CASSGTGYNEQFF. Here the CDR3 DNA reads TGTGCCAGCAGCGGGACTGGATACAATGAGCAGTTCTTC.

This chain joins TRBV19 and TRBJ1-1; no clear D gene. Trimming cost V 1 base and J 2 bases, with 17 bases left between them. The CDR3 runs 17 residues. Germline-derived CDR1 and CDR2 are LNHDA and SQIVND (reference sequence). The chain's CDR3 is CASSIGGPLLVNTEAFF. DNA for the CDR3: TGTGCCAGTAGTATAGGGGGTCCACTACTTGTTAACACTGAAGCTTTCTTT.

The V and J genes are TRBV29-1 and TRBJ2-1, with 9 positions matching TRBD2. The CDR3 contains 16 residues. V lost 2 bases, J lost 3 bases, and 8 bases stayed unmatched. Germline CDR1 is SQVTM and CDR2 is ANQGSEA. The CDR3 loop is CSVEKGSGSIYNEQFF. The CDR3, as DNA: TGCAGCGTTGAAAAGGGTAGCGGGAGTATCTACAATGAGCAGTTCTTC.

This clone was counted a single time. The rearrangement links TRBV5-1 to TRBJ1-4, with a tentative D call TRBD1 (6 bases). The length of the CDR3 is 14 residues. Trimming took off 7 bases at V and 7 bases at J, with 17 bases between the two ends. Germline assignment: CDR1 SGHRS and CDR2 YFSETQ. The CDR3: CASCFGGAGEKLFF. As DNA, the CDR3 is TGCGCCAGCTGTTTCGGGGGCGCGGGTGAAAAACTGTTTTTT.

In the case of this clone: The junction departs from germline at one end; a sequencing error may be responsible. The chain carries TRBV25-1 and TRBJ1-1; D not resolved. This CDR3 has 15 residues. Per the germline V gene, CDR1 is MGHDK and CDR2 is SYGVNS. The CDR3 loop is CASSDFGRRGTEACF. The CDR3 nucleotides are TGTGCCAGCAGTGATTTCGGACGGCGGGGAACTGAAGCTTGCTTT.

This clone was picked up a small number of times. This chain uses TRBV7-6 with TRBJ2-7; D unclear. Germline lookup yields CDR1 SGHVS and CDR2 FNYEAQ. Trimming shortened V by 4 bases and J by 10 bases, and 14 bases separated the two germline ends. CDR3 length: 12 amino acids. The CDR3 sequence is CASSSPGRRQYF. DNA of the CDR3: TGTGCCAGCAGCTCGCCAGGTCGTAGACAGTACTTC. Combining the CDR3 with reference TRBV7-6 and TRBJ2-7 gives the whole variable domain GAGVSQSPRYKVTKRGQDVALRCDPISGHVSLYWYRQALGQGPEFLTYFNYEAQQDKSGLPNDRFSAERPEGSISTLTIQRTEQRDSAMYRCASSSPGRRQYFGPGTRLTVT.

The rearrangement links TRBV6-5 to TRBJ1-2; D is perhaps TRBD1 (5 bases). The V and J ends lost 2 bases and 3 bases respectively, with 10 bases between them. This CDR3 is 14 amino acids long. Germline loops: CDR1 MNHEY, CDR2 SVGAGI. The CDR3 nucleotides read TGTGCCAGCAGTTACGACAGACTTTACTATGGCTACACCTTC. It translates to CASSYDRLYYGYTF.

J is TRBJ2-1 and V is TRBV29-1; 7 bases map to TRBD2. Germline CDR1 is SQVTM and CDR2 is ANQGSEA. Trimming removed 6 bases from V and 2 bases from J; junction bases left unmatched: 10. CDR3 size: 15 residues. CDR3 coding DNA: TGCAGCGTGGGTCGCAGCGGGGCGACCTACAATGAGCAGTTCTTC. It codes for CSVGRSGATYNEQFF.